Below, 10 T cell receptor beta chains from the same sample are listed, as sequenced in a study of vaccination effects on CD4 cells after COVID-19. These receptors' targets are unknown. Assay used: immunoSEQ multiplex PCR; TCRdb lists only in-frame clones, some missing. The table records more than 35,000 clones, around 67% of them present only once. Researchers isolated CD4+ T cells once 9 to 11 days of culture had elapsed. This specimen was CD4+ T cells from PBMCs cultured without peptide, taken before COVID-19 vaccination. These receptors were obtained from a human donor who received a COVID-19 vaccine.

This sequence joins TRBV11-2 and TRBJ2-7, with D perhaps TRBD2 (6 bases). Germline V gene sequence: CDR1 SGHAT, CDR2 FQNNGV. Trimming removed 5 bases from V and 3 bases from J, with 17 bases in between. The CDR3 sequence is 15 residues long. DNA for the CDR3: TGTGCCAGCAGCCAAGGGGCGCGGCGGGGCTACGAGCAGTACTTC. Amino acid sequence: CASSQGARRGYEQYF.

This CDR3 is CASSLRDTGELFF. The CDR3 bases are TGTGCCAGCAGCTTAAGGGACACCGGGGAGCTGTTTTTT. The V and J genes are TRBV11-2 and TRBJ2-2; D is unresolved. Per the germline V gene, CDR1 is SGHAT and CDR2 is FQNNGV. This CDR3 is built from 13 residues. Trimming took off 2 bases at V and 3 bases at J, with 4 bases between the two ends.

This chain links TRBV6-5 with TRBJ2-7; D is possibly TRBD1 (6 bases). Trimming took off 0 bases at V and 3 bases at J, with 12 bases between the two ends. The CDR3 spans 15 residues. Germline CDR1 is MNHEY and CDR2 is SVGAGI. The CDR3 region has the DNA TGTGCCAGCAGTTACTCGAGGACAGACAACTACGAGCAGTACTTC. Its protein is CASSYSRTDNYEQYF.

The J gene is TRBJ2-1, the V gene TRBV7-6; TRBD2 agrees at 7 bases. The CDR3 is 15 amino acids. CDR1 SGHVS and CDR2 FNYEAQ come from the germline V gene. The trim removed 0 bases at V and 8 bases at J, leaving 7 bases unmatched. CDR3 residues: CASSLAGGPGDEQFF. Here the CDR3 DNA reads TGTGCCAGCAGCTTAGCGGGAGGGCCGGGCGATGAGCAGTTCTTC.

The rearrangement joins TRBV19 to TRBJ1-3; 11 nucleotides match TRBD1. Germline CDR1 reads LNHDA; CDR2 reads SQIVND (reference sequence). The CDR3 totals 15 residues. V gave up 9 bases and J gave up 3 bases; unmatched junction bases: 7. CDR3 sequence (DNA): TGTGCCAGCGCCTCCGGGACAGGGGGTGGAAACACCATATATTTT. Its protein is CASASGTGGGNTIYF.

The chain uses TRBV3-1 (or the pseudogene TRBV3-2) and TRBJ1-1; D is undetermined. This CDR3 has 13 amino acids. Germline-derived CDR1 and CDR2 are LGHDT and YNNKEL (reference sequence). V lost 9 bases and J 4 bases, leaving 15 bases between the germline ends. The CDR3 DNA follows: TGTGCCAGTCGGTCGGGGTGGAGCACTGAAGCTTTCTTT. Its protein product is CASRSGWSTEAFF.

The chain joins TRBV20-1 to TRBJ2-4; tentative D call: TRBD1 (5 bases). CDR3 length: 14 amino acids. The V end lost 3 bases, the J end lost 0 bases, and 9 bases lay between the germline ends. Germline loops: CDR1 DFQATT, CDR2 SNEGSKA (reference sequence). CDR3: CSASDSLAKNIQYF. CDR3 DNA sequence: TGCAGTGCTAGTGACAGCCTAGCCAAAAACATTCAGTACTTC.

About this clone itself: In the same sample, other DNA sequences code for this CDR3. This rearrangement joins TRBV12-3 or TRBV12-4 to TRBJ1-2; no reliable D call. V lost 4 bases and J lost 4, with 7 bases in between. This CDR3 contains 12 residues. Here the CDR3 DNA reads TGTGCCAGCAGTTCGACGGGCTATGGCTACACCTTC. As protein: CASSSTGYGYTF.

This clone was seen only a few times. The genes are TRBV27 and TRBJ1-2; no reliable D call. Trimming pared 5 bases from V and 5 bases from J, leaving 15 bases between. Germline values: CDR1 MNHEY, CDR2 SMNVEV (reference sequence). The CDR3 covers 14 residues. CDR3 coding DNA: TGTGCCAGCAGTGTAGCTGGGGTAGGGTATGGCTACACCTTC. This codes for CASSVAGVGYGYTF.

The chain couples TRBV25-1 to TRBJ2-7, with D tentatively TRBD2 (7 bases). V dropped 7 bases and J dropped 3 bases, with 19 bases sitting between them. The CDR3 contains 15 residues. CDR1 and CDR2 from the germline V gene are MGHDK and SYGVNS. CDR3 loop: CASTRSGAGDYEQYF. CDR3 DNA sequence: TGTGCCAGCACTCGAAGCGGGGCAGGGGACTACGAGCAGTACTTC.